This T cell receptor (beta chain) was obtained from a study of tumor-infiltrating lymphocytes in primary liver carcinoma (dated by TCRdb to about 2017). For context, the study as a whole: Surgical resection was performed in China between late 2015 and March 2016 on a few patients with histopathologically diagnosed primary liver carcinoma. Of the five patients, three men and two women aged 30 to 69 years, four had hepatocellular carcinoma and one had combined HCC and intrahepatic cholangiocarcinoma. High reproducibility was observed for the technical replicate repertoires, with mean shared-clone rates roughly 0.87 and correlation coefficients above 0.98. Each sample produced about 3.5 to 7.13 million productive TCRbeta reads, and read depth showed no significant difference between tissue types. Tumors of the five patients were stage T1-T3 N0M0 with maximum diameters of roughly 4 to 11 cm. A total of some 35 specimens from 5 patients underwent TCRbeta repertoire sequencing, comprising roughly 25 tumor regions, 5 adjacent noncancerous liver tissues and 5 peripheral blood samples. Across five regions of each liver tumor, along with adjacent normal tissue and blood, the study brought together TCRbeta repertoire sequencing, expression microarrays and whole-exome sequencing.

Paper-wide results and their limitations: With just a handful of patients in the study, the authors point out that the findings should be validated in a larger study. Because sequencing covered only the TCR beta chain and unpaired alpha chains were not captured, true repertoire diversity is likely underestimated. Because the samples were bulk and unsorted, CD4+ and CD8+ T cell repertoires could not be compared. Consistent with antigen-driven expansion, pairs of tumor regions showed higher repertoire overlap (mean roughly 36%) than either tumor-adjacent pairs (approximately 17%) or tumor-blood pairs (around 14%). Compared with blood, tumors had a significantly larger share of the repertoire taken up by the top 250 clones (p = 0.039).

RNA from unsorted whole blood was extracted with TRIzol reagent, and germline DNA was obtained with the DNeasy Blood & Tissue kit. At the time of sampling, the patients had chronic HBV infection and had not received any treatment. About 4 milliliters of peripheral blood were collected into K2EDTA tubes before surgery. Its CDR3 holds 15 amino acids, cysteine through phenylalanine. Only CDR3 DNA is held: 45 bases, read in frame from base 1. From V the trimming removes 6 bases and from J it removes 2 bases, while the gene matches leave 9 bases of the junction unaccounted for. CDR1 and CDR2 (MNHEY, SVGEGT) derive from the germline V gene. TCRbeta-specific cDNA was reverse-transcribed from roughly 500 ng total RNA using a constant-region primer and ProtoScript II reverse transcriptase. The TCRbeta libraries were prepared through three rounds of nested multiplex PCR following a slightly modified ARM-PCR procedure. Each of the first two PCR rounds ran for about 10 cycles and used multiplex TRBV1-TRBV30 forward primers together with a Cbeta reverse primer. Sample barcodes and Illumina adapters were attached in a final 25-cycle PCR using Deep VentR polymerase. Before sequencing, amplicons of 200-500 bp were gel-purified using a QIAquick gel extraction kit. An Illumina HiSeq 2500 was used to sequence the TCRbeta amplicons with 250-bp paired-end reads. In the paper's pipeline: To recover full CDR3 sequences, reads were quality-trimmed using Trimmomatic v0.33 and paired reads were then merged using FLASH v1.2.11. V, D and J germline segments were assigned to the rearranged TCRbeta sequences using MiGEC v1.2.1b. Clonotype statistics and Shannon-Wiener diversity indices were computed with VDJtools v1.0.0. To reduce sampling bias, subsequent analyses other than the diversity analysis used only the 250 most abundant clonotypes in each sample. TCRdb handled the public reads itself, with Q25 trimming in fastp and clone calling in MiXCR, and kept productive beta chains. Each record represents a unique CDR3 protein, reported with the most common genes and DNA among its rows. These V and J calls are TCRdb output, not the study's own analysis. For this sample there are 190,000 or so distinct CDR3 sequences; almost 65% appear just once. The ten largest clones represent under 7.5% of the sample.

This clonotype was seen ten or more times. Its antigen target is currently unknown. Base qualities are not provided; no much larger clone lies one nucleotide away. The source is a woman in her fifties or sixties with primary liver carcinoma and hepatitis B virus infection. The sequencing input was peripheral blood. The chain is assembled from TRBV6-2 or TRBV6-3 and TRBJ2-5; 7 bases in the junction line up with TRBD1. This receptor has the CDR3 CASRPDRRQQETQYF. The nucleotide sequence is given as TGTGCCAGCAGACCGGACAGGAGACAGCAAGAGACCCAGTACTTC.